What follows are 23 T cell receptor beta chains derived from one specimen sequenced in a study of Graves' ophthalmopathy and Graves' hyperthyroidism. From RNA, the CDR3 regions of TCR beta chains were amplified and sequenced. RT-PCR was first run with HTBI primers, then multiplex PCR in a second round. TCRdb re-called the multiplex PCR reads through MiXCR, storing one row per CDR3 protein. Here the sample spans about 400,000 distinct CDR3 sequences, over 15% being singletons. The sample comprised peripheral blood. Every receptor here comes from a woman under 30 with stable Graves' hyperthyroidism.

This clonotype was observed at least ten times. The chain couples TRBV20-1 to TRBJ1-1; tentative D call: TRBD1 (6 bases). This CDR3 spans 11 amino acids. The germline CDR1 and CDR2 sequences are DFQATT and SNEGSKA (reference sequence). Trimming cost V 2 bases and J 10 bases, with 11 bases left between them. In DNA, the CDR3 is TGCAGTGCTAGATACAGGGAAGTAGCTTTCTTT. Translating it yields CSARYREVAFF.

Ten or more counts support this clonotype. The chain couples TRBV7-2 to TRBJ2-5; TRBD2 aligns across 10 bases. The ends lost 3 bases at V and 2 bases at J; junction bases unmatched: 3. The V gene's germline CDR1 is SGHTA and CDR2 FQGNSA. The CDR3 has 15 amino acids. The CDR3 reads CASSFTSGDQETQYF. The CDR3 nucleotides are TGTGCCAGCAGCTTTACTAGCGGGGATCAAGAGACCCAGTACTTC. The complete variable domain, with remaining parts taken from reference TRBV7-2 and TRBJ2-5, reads GAGVSQSPSNKVTEKGKDVELRCDPISGHTALYWYRQSLGQGLEFLIYFQGNSAPDKSGLPSDRFSAERTGGSVSTLTIQRTQQEDSAVYLCASSFTSGDQETQYFGPGTRLLVL.

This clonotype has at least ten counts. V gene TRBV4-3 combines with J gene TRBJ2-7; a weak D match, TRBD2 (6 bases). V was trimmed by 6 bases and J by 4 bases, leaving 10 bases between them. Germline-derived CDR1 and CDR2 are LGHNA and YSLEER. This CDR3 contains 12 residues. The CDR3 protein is CASSQEGYEQYF. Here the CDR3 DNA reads TGCGCCAGCAGTCAGGAGGGTTACGAGCAGTACTTC.

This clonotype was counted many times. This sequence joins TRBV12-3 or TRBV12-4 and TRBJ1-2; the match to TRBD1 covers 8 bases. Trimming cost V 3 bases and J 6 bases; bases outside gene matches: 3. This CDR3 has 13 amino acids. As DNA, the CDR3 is TGTGCCAGCAGTTTTAGGACAGGGAATGGCTACACCTTC. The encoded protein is CASSFRTGNGYTF.

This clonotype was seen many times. In nucleotides, the CDR3 is TGTGCCAGCACCCCAACTCGTCTCAGGGGGAAGAGGAATGGCTACACCTTC. This gives the protein CASTPTRLRGKRNGYTF. The chain recombines TRBV6-2 or TRBV6-3 with TRBJ1-2; TRBD1 aligns across 7 bases. V was pared by 7 bases and J by 6 bases, with 20 bases of the junction left unmatched. CDR1 is MNHEY and CDR2 is SVGEGT in the germline V gene. This CDR3 contains 17 residues.

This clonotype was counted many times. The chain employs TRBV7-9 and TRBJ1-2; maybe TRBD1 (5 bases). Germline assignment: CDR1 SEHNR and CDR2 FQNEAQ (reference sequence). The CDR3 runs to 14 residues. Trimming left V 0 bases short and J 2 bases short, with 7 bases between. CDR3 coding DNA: TGTGCCAGCAGCTTAGCCGGACAAAACTATGGCTACACCTTC. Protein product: CASSLAGQNYGYTF.

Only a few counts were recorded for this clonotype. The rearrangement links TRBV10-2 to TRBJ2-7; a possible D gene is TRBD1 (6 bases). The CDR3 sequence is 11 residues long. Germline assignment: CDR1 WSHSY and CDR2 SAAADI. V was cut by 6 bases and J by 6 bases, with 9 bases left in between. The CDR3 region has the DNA TGCGCCAGCAGAGGGGGTTTCGAGCAGTACTTC. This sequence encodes CASRGGFEQYF.

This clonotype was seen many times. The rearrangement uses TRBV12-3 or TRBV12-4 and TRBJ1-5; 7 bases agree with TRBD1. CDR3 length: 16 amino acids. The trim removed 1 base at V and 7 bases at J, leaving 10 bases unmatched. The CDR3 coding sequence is TGTGCCAGCAGTTTAGGGATGACAGGGTTGGGACAGCCCCAGCATTTT. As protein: CASSLGMTGLGQPQHF.

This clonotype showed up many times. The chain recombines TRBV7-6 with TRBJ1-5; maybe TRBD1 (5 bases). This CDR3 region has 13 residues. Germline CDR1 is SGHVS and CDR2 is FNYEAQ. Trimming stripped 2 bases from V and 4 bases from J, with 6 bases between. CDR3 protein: CASSLRQNQPQHF. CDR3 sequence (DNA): TGTGCCAGCAGCTTAAGACAGAATCAGCCCCAGCATTTT.

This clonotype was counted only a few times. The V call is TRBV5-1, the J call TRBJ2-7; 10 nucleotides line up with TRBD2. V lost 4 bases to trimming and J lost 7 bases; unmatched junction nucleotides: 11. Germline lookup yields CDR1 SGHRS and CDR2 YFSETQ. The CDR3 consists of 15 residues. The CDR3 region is CASSASLAGAGEQYF. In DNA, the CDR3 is TGCGCCAGCAGCGCCTCCCTAGCGGGGGCGGGAGAGCAGTACTTC.

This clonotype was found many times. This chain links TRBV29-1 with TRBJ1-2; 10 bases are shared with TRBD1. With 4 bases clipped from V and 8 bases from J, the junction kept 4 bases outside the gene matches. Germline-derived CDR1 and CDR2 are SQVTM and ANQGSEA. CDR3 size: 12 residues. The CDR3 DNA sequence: TGCAGCGTTGCAGAGGACAGGGGGGGCTACACCTTC. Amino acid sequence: CSVAEDRGGYTF.

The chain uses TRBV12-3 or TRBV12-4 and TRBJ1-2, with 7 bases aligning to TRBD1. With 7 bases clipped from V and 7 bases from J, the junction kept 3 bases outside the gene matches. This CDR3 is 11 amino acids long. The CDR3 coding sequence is TGTGCCAGCACGACAGGGAGTGGCTACACCTTC. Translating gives CASTTGSGYTF.

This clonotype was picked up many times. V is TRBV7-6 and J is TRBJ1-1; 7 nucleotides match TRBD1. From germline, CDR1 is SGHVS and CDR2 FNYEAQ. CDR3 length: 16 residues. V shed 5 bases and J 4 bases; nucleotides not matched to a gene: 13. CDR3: CASSKEGGLQSTEAFF. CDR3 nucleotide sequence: TGTGCCAGCAGCAAAGAAGGGGGCCTGCAGAGCACTGAAGCTTTCTTT.

CDR3 region: CASSNLQDRYYSNQPQHF. The CDR3 DNA follows: TGTGCCAGCAGTAACCTCCAGGACAGATATTATAGCAATCAGCCCCAGCATTTT. The genes are TRBV6-2 or TRBV6-3 and TRBJ1-5; D may be TRBD1 (6 bases). V dropped 5 bases and J dropped 0 bases, with 20 bases sitting between them. Germline loops: CDR1 MNHEY, CDR2 SVGEGT. This CDR3 has 18 amino acids.

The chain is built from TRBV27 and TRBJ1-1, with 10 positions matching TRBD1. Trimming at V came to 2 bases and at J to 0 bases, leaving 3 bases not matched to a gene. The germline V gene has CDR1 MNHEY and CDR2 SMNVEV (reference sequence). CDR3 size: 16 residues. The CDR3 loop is CASSLRGTGVNTEAFF. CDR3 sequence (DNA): TGTGCCAGCAGTTTAAGGGGGACAGGGGTGAACACTGAAGCTTTCTTT.

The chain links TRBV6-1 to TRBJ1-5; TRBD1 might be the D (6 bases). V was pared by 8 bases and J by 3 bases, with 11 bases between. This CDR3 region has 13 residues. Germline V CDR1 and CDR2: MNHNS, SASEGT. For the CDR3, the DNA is TGTGCCAGCTCAAGGACAGTCAATCAGCCCCAGCATTTT. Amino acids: CASSRTVNQPQHF.

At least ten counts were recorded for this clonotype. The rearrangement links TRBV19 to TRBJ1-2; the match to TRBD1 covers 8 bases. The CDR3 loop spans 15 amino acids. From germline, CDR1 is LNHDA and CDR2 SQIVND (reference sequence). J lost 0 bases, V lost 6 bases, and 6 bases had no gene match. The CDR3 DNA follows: TGTGCCAGTAGGGCAGGGGGCCAATCTAACTATGGCTACACCTTC. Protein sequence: CASRAGGQSNYGYTF.

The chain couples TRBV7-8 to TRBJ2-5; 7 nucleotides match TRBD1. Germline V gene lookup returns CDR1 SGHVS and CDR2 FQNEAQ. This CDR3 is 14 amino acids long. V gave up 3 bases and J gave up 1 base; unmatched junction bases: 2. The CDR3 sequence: CASSFGTVQETQYF. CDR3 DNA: TGTGCCAGCAGCTTCGGGACAGTCCAAGAGACCCAGTACTTC.

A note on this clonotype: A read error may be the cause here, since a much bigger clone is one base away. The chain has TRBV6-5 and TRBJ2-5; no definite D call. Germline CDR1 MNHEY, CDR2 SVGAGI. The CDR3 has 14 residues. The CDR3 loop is CVSSYSPWAETQYF. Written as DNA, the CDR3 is TGTGTCAGCAGTTACTCCCCGTGGGCAGAGACCCAGTACTTC.

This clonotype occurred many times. CDR3 sequence (DNA): TGCAGTGCAAGTACCGGGACAGGGAGTAATGGCTACACCTTC. Encoded protein: CSASTGTGSNGYTF. The chain links TRBV20-1 to TRBJ1-2, with 9 bases fitting TRBD1. This CDR3 contains 14 residues. Germline assignment: CDR1 DFQATT and CDR2 SNEGSKA (reference sequence). The V gene end was trimmed by 6 bases and the J gene end by 6 bases; junction bases not matched to a gene: 11.

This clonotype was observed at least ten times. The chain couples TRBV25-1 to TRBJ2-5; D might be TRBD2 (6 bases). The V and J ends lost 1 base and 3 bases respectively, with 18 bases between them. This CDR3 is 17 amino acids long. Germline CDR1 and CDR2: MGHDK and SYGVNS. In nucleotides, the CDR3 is TGTGCCAGCAGTGAATGGTCGGCGGGACGGCGGAAAGAGACCCAGTACTTC. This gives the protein CASSEWSAGRRKETQYF.

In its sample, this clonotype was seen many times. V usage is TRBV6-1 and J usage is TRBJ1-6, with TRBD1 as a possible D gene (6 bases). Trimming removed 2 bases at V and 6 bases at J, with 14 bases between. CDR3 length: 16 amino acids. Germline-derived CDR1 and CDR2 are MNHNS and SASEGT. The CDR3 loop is CASSELTGSFNSPLHF. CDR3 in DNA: TGTGCCAGCAGTGAATTAACAGGGTCGTTTAATTCACCCCTCCACTTT.

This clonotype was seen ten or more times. CDR3 sequence: CASTRDAFYEQYF. CDR3 coding DNA: TGTGCCAGCACTCGGGACGCCTTCTACGAGCAGTACTTC. This chain links TRBV7-2 with TRBJ2-7, with D perhaps TRBD1 or TRBD2 (5 bases each). Germline values: CDR1 SGHTA, CDR2 FQGNSA. The CDR3 covers 13 residues. Trimming removed 7 bases from V and 3 bases from J, with 13 bases in between.